The 17 T cell receptor beta chains below come from one sample, sequenced in a study of T cell repertoires in cytomegalovirus infection. A single record per CDR3 protein comes from TCRdb applying MiXCR to the reads. The sample yields approximately 300,000 distinct CDR3 sequences, 20% to 25% seen once. These TCRs' antigens remain unknown. The sample consisted of cultured PBMCs, taken from culture after CMV antigen stimulation. The receptors shown here come from a human donor in good health (CMV status not recorded). Some clones in this sample may be carry-over from other donors' samples.

This clonotype was detected ten times or more. This chain connects TRBV11-2 to TRBJ1-5; 7 positions match TRBD1. This CDR3 comprises 14 residues. Germline values: CDR1 SGHAT, CDR2 FQNNGV. V was pared by 5 bases and J by 4 bases, with 5 bases of the junction left unmatched. The CDR3 DNA sequence: TGTGCCAGCAGCAATCAGGGGGGGAATCAGCCCCAGCATTTT. Translation gives CASSNQGGNQPQHF.

The table lists this clonotype with a few counts. This sequence joins TRBV2 and TRBJ2-1; the D is unclear. Looked up from germline, CDR1 is SNHLY and CDR2 is FYNNEI. Trimming pared 4 bases from V and 7 bases from J, leaving 23 bases between. The CDR3 loop spans 17 amino acids. CDR3 region: CASSGFDWLWLGNEQFF. The DNA of the CDR3 is TGTGCCAGCAGTGGCTTCGACTGGCTTTGGTTAGGGAATGAGCAGTTCTTC.

This clonotype was observed at least ten times. The rearrangement joins TRBV9 to TRBJ2-1; 9 positions match TRBD2. Germline V CDR1 and CDR2: SGDLS, YYNGEE. This CDR3 has 18 amino acids. After removal of 4 bases from V and 1 base from J, the junction contained 12 bases not matched to a gene. The CDR3 loop is CASSPRAGGAASYNEQFF. In nucleotides, the CDR3 is TGTGCCAGCAGCCCTAGAGCGGGAGGTGCCGCTTCCTACAATGAGCAGTTCTTC.

V and J are TRBV6-2 or TRBV6-3 and TRBJ2-1; 13 nucleotides line up with TRBD2. The V segment lost 5 bases and the J segment 9 bases; nucleotides outside the gene matches: 10. Germline values: CDR1 MNHEY, CDR2 SVGEGT. CDR3 length: 16 residues. Here the CDR3 reads CASSTGLAGVLGEQFF. The CDR3 nucleotides read TGTGCCAGCAGTACTGGACTAGCGGGAGTCTTGGGTGAGCAGTTCTTC.

In its sample, this clonotype was seen many times. The chain uses TRBV6-1 and TRBJ2-7; no definite D call. Trimming cost V 9 bases and J 0 bases, with 39 bases left between them. CDR3 length equals 22 residues. Looked up from germline, CDR1 is MNHNS and CDR2 is SASEGT. The CDR3 reads CARLPPCSGVQRTQWSSYEQYF. CDR3 nucleotide sequence: TGTGCCAGATTACCCCCCTGTTCCGGTGTCCAACGAACTCAATGGAGCTCCTACGAGCAGTACTTC.

The chain combines TRBV5-4 with TRBJ1-2; D perhaps matches TRBD1 (5 bases). Trimming pared 0 bases from V and 7 bases from J, leaving 13 bases between. The CDR3 contains 14 residues. CDR1 is SGHNT, CDR2 YYREEE, per germline (reference sequence). The CDR3 bases are TGTGCCAGCAGCTTGGTGGGACTCGCTAGTGGCTACACCTTC. It codes for CASSLVGLASGYTF.

This clonotype has ten or more counts. The chain uses TRBV7-2 and TRBJ2-5; no reliable D call. V shed 2 bases and J shed 5 bases, with 9 bases lying between them. The CDR3 contains 13 residues. Per germline, CDR1 SGHTA and CDR2 FQGNSA. The CDR3 DNA reads TGTGCCAGCAGCTTAAACCGGCAGGAGACCCAGTACTTC. Translating gives CASSLNRQETQYF.

A few counts support this clonotype. The CDR3 nucleotides read TGCAGCGTATTAGCGGGGTGGCCCACAGATACGCAGTATTTT. Its translation: CSVLAGWPTDTQYF. This chain connects TRBV20-1 to TRBJ2-3, with 8 bases lining up with TRBD2. This CDR3 is 14 amino acids long. Germline V lookup: CDR1 DFQATT, CDR2 SNEGSKA (reference sequence).

A few counts support this clonotype. This chain uses TRBV7-9 with TRBJ2-2; 7 bases are a match to TRBD2. CDR1 and CDR2 from the germline V gene are SEHNR and FQNEAQ (reference sequence). The ends lost 5 bases at V and 4 bases at J; junction bases unmatched: 10. The CDR3 is made up of 16 amino acids. The CDR3 reads CASSRAASGRTGELFF. Written as DNA, the CDR3 is TGTGCCAGCAGCCGCGCGGCTAGCGGTCGCACCGGGGAGCTGTTTTTT.

This clonotype was recorded many times. This chain uses TRBV19 with TRBJ1-2; 7 bases fit TRBD1. Germline loops: CDR1 LNHDA, CDR2 SQIVND (reference sequence). The CDR3 is made up of 14 amino acids. Trimming at V came to 6 bases and at J to 2 bases, leaving 6 bases not matched to a gene. CDR3 in DNA: TGTGCCAGTAGCCCGGACAGGCTGAACTATGGCTACACCTTC. Translated: CASSPDRLNYGYTF. Full variable domain (remainder filled in from reference TRBV19 and TRBJ1-2): DGGITQSPKYLFRKEGQNVTLSCEQNLNHDAMYWYRQDPGQGLRLIYYSQIVNDFQKGDIAEGYSVSREKKESFPLTVTSAQKNPTAFYLCASSPDRLNYGYTFGSGTRLTVV.

The CDR3 spells CASSLQGTATNEKLFF. The CDR3 nucleotides read TGTGCCAGCAGTTTACAGGGGACGGCAACTAATGAAAAACTGTTTTTT. The V and J genes are TRBV28 and TRBJ1-4, with D possibly being TRBD1 (6 bases). The CDR3 is 16 amino acids. Germline CDR1 is MDHEN and CDR2 is SYDVKM. V shed 2 bases and J shed 0 bases, with 10 bases lying between them.

This clonotype was found a few times. This chain connects TRBV11-3 to TRBJ2-5; D may correspond to TRBD1 or TRBD2 (5 bases each). The CDR3 spans 17 residues. In germline, CDR1 is SGHNT, CDR2 YENEEA. V was shortened by 0 bases and J by 5 bases, with 19 bases between the two germline ends. CDR3 nucleotide sequence: TGTGCCAGCAGCTTAGATCGGGCTGGGACCCTAGGGGAGACCCAGTACTTC. Its protein product is CASSLDRAGTLGETQYF. Looking up the rest from reference TRBV11-3 and TRBJ2-5 gives the full variable domain: EAGVVQSPRYKIIEKKQPVAFWCNPISGHNTLYWYLQNLGQGPELLIRYENEEAVDDSQLPKDRFSAERLKGVDSTLKIQPAELGDSAVYLCASSLDRAGTLGETQYFGPGTRLLVL.

A few counts support this clonotype. The J gene is TRBJ1-1, the V gene TRBV2; a weak D match, TRBD1 (6 bases). This CDR3 comprises 15 residues. Germline CDR1 is SNHLY and CDR2 is FYNNEI. Trimming took 7 bases from V and 2 from J, leaving 17 bases between them. The chain's CDR3 is CASILSDRPNTEAFF. For the CDR3, the DNA is TGTGCCAGCATTTTAAGTGACAGGCCCAACACTGAAGCTTTCTTT.

Only a few counts were recorded for this clonotype. CDR3 residues: CASSAPTGGHTEAFF. The CDR3 DNA sequence: TGTGCCAGTAGTGCGCCGACAGGGGGTCACACTGAAGCTTTCTTT. The genes are TRBV19 and TRBJ1-1, with 9 bases aligning to TRBD1. There are 15 residues in the CDR3. J was trimmed by 3 bases and V by 5 bases; bases with no gene match: 7. The germline V gene has CDR1 LNHDA and CDR2 SQIVND (reference sequence).

The chain links TRBV27 to TRBJ2-2; 7 bases line up with TRBD2. V lost 6 bases and J lost 6; bases outside the gene matches: 1. This CDR3 spans 12 amino acids. The V gene's germline CDR1 is MNHEY and CDR2 SMNVEV (reference sequence). CDR3 region: CASSREAGELFF. The CDR3 nucleotides are TGTGCCAGCAGCCGGGAGGCCGGGGAGCTGTTTTTT.

The table lists this clonotype with many counts. The CDR3 here is CASSRGTLNTEAFF. The DNA of the CDR3 is TGTGCCAGCAGCCGCGGGACACTGAACACTGAAGCTTTCTTT. The chain combines TRBV5-5 with TRBJ1-1; D is possibly TRBD1 (6 bases). CDR1 SGHKS and CDR2 YYEKEE come from the germline V gene (reference sequence). The CDR3 runs to 14 residues. Trimming pared 4 bases from V and 0 bases from J, leaving 10 bases between.

Only a few counts were recorded for this clonotype. The chain employs TRBV30 and TRBJ2-1, with 12 positions matching TRBD2. The V gene end was trimmed by 0 bases and the J gene end by 8 bases; junction bases not matched to a gene: 14. The CDR3 loop spans 18 amino acids. Germline V gene data show CDR1 as GTSNPN and CDR2 as SVGIG (reference sequence). CDR3 in amino acids: CAWSVYRLAGVLGDEQFF. In DNA form, the CDR3 reads TGTGCCTGGAGTGTCTACCGACTAGCGGGAGTGTTGGGAGATGAGCAGTTCTTC.